This TCR beta chain was recorded in a study of early T cells in non-severe SARS-CoV-2 infection. V was shortened by 1 base and J by 3 bases, with 12 bases between the two germline ends. The CDR3 is 15 amino acids. The table lists this clonotype with a few counts. Individual cDNA molecules received unique molecular identifiers during library preparation. TCRdb ran MiXCR on the 5' RACE reads and lists one entry per CDR3 protein. The top ten clones hold 13% of a sample with about 47,000 distinct CDR3 sequences, 11% of them seen once. The V gene is TRBV12-3 or TRBV12-4, the J gene TRBJ2-5; D remains ambiguous. The receptor was isolated from an adult who was a healthcare worker with PCR-confirmed SARS-CoV-2 infection or an uninfected control (not recorded which). Material: whole blood. CDR3 in amino acids: CASSLGGTPKETQYF. CDR3 DNA sequence: TGTGCCAGCAGTTTAGGGGGTACCCCCAAAGAGACCCAGTACTTC.